The 25 T cell receptor beta chains below were found in one sample sequenced in a study of blood T cells in healthy people across ages. Together with a sample-barcoded 5' primer, a J-beta primer mix was included in a second PCR lasting about 6 to 11 cycles. Each CDR3 protein gets one entry after TCRdb re-called the 5' RACE reads with MiXCR. The sample lists about 2 million distinct CDR3 sequences, 40% to 55% occurring once. Sequencing input: blood. Receptors were obtained from a woman in her 40s in good health.

As for this clonotype: The junction does not match germline at one end; this may be a read error. The chain couples TRBV20-1 to TRBJ2-1; perhaps TRBD1 as D (6 bases). From germline, CDR1 is DFQATT and CDR2 SNEGSKA (reference sequence). This CDR3 is 14 amino acids long. The DNA for the CDR3 is TGCAGTGCTGGAGACAGGATCTCCTACAATGAGCAGTTCTTC. It encodes CSAGDRISYNEQFF.

The chain carries TRBV27 and TRBJ1-1; maybe TRBD1 (6 bases). The CDR3 length is 12 residues. Germline V gene sequence: CDR1 MNHEY, CDR2 SMNVEV (reference sequence). V lost 10 bases and J lost 1, with 10 bases in between. For the CDR3, the DNA is TGTGCCAACAAAGGGGGGAACACTGAAGCTTTCTTT. Amino acid sequence: CANKGGNTEAFF.

The chain links TRBV6-6 to TRBJ2-5; possibly TRBD2 for D (6 bases). The J call may be incorrect, as the DNA end agrees better with TRBJ2-7. CDR3 length: 12 residues. CDR1 and CDR2 from the germline V gene are MNHNY and SVGAGI (reference sequence). The CDR3 sequence is CASSYPEGEQYF. The CDR3 DNA follows: TGTGCCAGCAGTTACCCGGAGGGCGAGCAGTACTTC.

The chain recombines TRBV7-9 with TRBJ1-2; perhaps TRBD1 as D (5 bases). Trimming removed 3 bases at V and 0 bases at J, with 14 bases between. Germline CDR1 reads SEHNR; CDR2 reads FQNEAQ (reference sequence). The CDR3 is 16 residues long. Here the CDR3 reads CASSFLRDQANYGYTF. CDR3 DNA: TGTGCCAGCAGCTTTTTAAGGGACCAAGCTAACTATGGCTACACCTTC.

This rearrangement joins TRBV5-1 to TRBJ1-2; 7 positions match TRBD1. V gave up 4 bases and J gave up 3 bases; unmatched junction bases: 9. CDR1 and CDR2 from the germline V gene are SGHRS and YFSETQ. The CDR3 sequence is 15 residues long. The CDR3 nucleotides are TGCGCCAGCAGCCCCGCGAGGGGGCGCGACTATGGCTACACCTTC. It encodes CASSPARGRDYGYTF.

The chain has TRBV5-6 and TRBJ2-6; D call uncertain. The V end lost 4 bases, the J end lost 17 bases, and 13 bases lay between the germline ends. Germline V gene lookup returns CDR1 SGHDT and CDR2 YYEEEE. This CDR3 has 11 residues. CDR3 loop: CASSRGPPLTF. CDR3 bases: TGTGCCAGCAGCCGCGGCCCTCCTTTGACTTTC.

This clonotype came up a few times. This chain links TRBV10-3 with TRBJ2-1, with 8 bases identical to TRBD2. Germline CDR1 is ENHRY and CDR2 is SYGVKD. The CDR3 is made up of 15 amino acids. V dropped 2 bases and J dropped 5; count of bases not matched to a gene: 5. CDR3 bases: TGTGCCATCAGTGAGCGGGTCGGGGGGGACAATGAGCAGTTCTTC. Translation gives CAISERVGGDNEQFF.

This clonotype was counted once. This chain uses TRBV11-1 with TRBJ2-1; D might be TRBD2 (6 bases). TRBJ2-7 explains the end of the DNA better; the J call may be wrong. The CDR3 has 15 amino acids. The germline V gene has CDR1 SGHAT and CDR2 FQDESV (reference sequence). CDR3 DNA sequence: TGTGCCAGCAGCTTAAGGGACTCGTACAGATCCGAGCAGTACTTC. As protein: CASSLRDSYRSEQYF.

The CDR3 here is CASRGDRAKNIQYF. The DNA for the CDR3 is TGTGCCAGCAGGGGGGACAGGGCCAAAAACATTCAGTACTTC. This sequence joins TRBV28 and TRBJ2-4; 8 positions agree with TRBD1. Germline V gives CDR1 MDHEN, CDR2 SYDVKM. J gave up 1 base and V 6 bases, and 2 bases lay outside the gene matches. The CDR3 consists of 14 residues.

The chain joins TRBV28 to TRBJ2-7, with D unclear. V was cut by 6 bases and J by 7 bases, with 10 bases left in between. The CDR3 spans 11 residues. Germline V lookup: CDR1 MDHEN, CDR2 SYDVKM. CDR3 coding DNA: TGTGCCAGCAGAAGCAACGTAGAGCAGTACTTC. It codes for CASRSNVEQYF.

This clonotype came up a few times. V usage is TRBV6-5 and J usage is TRBJ2-1; 7 nucleotides agree with TRBD1. CDR3 length: 14 amino acids. Germline CDR1 reads MNHEY; CDR2 reads SVGAGI. V gave up 5 bases and J gave up 8 bases; unmatched junction bases: 9. Here the CDR3 reads CASSETGFKHEQFF. CDR3 bases: TGTGCCAGCAGTGAGACAGGGTTTAAACATGAGCAGTTCTTC.

Only a few counts were recorded for this clonotype. The chain has TRBV27 and TRBJ2-7, with D possibly TRBD1 on 6 matching bases. The last part of the DNA fits TRBJ2-5 better; the J call may be wrong. The germline gives CDR1 MNHEY, CDR2 SMNVEV (reference sequence). This CDR3 region has 15 residues. The CDR3: CASSSFSGQGPTQYF. CDR3 sequence (DNA): TGTGCCAGCAGTTCGTTCTCGGGACAAGGGCCGACCCAGTACTTC.

This chain connects TRBV6-2 or TRBV6-3 to TRBJ2-5; 14 nucleotides agree with TRBD2. V was pared by 7 bases and J by 5 bases, with 9 bases of the junction left unmatched. The CDR3 is 16 amino acids. Per the germline V gene, CDR1 is MNHEY and CDR2 is SVGEGT. In DNA form, the CDR3 reads TGTGCCAGCAAAGGACTAGCGGGGGGAAACATCGAGACCCAGTACTTC. This translates into CASKGLAGGNIETQYF.

The chain carries TRBV4-2 and TRBJ2-1, with D tentatively TRBD1 (5 bases). Trimming removed 6 bases from V and 1 base from J, with 16 bases in between. Germline assignment: CDR1 LGHNA and CDR2 YNFKEQ. The CDR3 is 16 residues long. The CDR3 nucleotides are TGTGCCAGCAGACGCACAACAGGCCGTTCCTACAATGAGCAGTTCTTC. Residues: CASRRTTGRSYNEQFF.

The chain has TRBV7-3 and TRBJ2-1; no clear D gene. This CDR3 spans 15 amino acids. The ends were cut back, 1 base at V and 5 bases at J, with 12 bases in the middle. The germline V gene encodes CDR1 SGHTA and CDR2 FQGTGA. This CDR3 reads CASSLRQVANNEQFF. CDR3 coding DNA: TGTGCCAGCAGCTTAAGGCAGGTTGCCAACAATGAGCAGTTCTTC.

The chain couples TRBV28 to TRBJ2-7; a weak D match, TRBD2 (5 bases). Germline V gene lookup returns CDR1 MDHEN and CDR2 SYDVKM. The CDR3 has 15 residues. V lost 3 bases to trimming and J lost 4 bases, with 16 bases between them. The CDR3 loop reads CASSFLWTGTYEQYF. CDR3 in DNA: TGTGCCAGCAGTTTTTTATGGACGGGAACTTACGAGCAGTACTTC.

V is TRBV11-2 and J is TRBJ2-3; TRBD2 matches at 13 bases. Germline V CDR1 and CDR2: SGHAT, FQNNGV. CDR3 length equals 24 residues. V was pared by 2 bases and J by 2 bases, with 25 bases of the junction left unmatched. CDR3 sequence (DNA): TGTGCCAGCAGCTTATTTAGGAAGGGATTGAAAGGGACTAGCGGGGAGCTGTACACAGATACGCAGTATTTT. As protein: CASSLFRKGLKGTSGELYTDTQYF. Together with reference TRBV11-2 and TRBJ2-3, the CDR3 gives the full variable domain: EAGVAQSPRYKIIEKRQSVAFWCNPISGHATLYWYQQILGQGPKLLIQFQNNGVVDDSQLPKDRFSAERLKGVDSTLKIQPAKLEDSAVYLCASSLFRKGLKGTSGELYTDTQYFGPGTRLTVL.

The chain recombines TRBV21-1 with TRBJ2-6. TRBV21-1 is annotated as a pseudogene. The CDR3 loop spans 15 amino acids. In DNA form, the CDR3 reads TGTGCCAGCAGGGGTCCGGGTTCTGGGGCCAACGTCCTGACTTTC. Its protein product is CASRGPGSGANVLTF.

The chain carries TRBV18 and TRBJ1-6; 10 bases line up with TRBD1. Germline CDR1 reads KGHSH; CDR2 reads LQKENI. The V gene end was trimmed by 4 bases and the J gene end by 0 bases; junction bases not matched to a gene: 3. The CDR3 loop spans 17 amino acids. The CDR3 protein is CASSLGQGGSYNSPLHF. CDR3 coding DNA: TGTGCCAGCTCACTCGGACAGGGGGGCTCCTATAATTCACCCCTCCACTTT.

This chain connects TRBV5-1 to TRBJ2-7; D is unclear. Germline-derived CDR1 and CDR2 are SGHRS and YFSETQ. The CDR3 extends over 15 amino acids. Trimming left V 3 bases short and J 3 bases short, with 16 bases between. The chain's CDR3 is CASSSSWVFDYEQYF. The CDR3 nucleotides read TGCGCCAGCAGCTCCTCGTGGGTGTTCGACTACGAGCAGTACTTC.

V is TRBV20-1 and J is TRBJ1-2, with 7 bases lining up with TRBD1. CDR3 length: 14 residues. V lost 5 bases, J lost 8 bases, and 14 bases stayed unmatched. Per germline, CDR1 DFQATT and CDR2 SNEGSKA (reference sequence). DNA of the CDR3: TGCAGTGCTGCGGGAAATACAGGGGTCTCGGGCTACACCTTC. Translated, it gives CSAAGNTGVSGYTF.

This clonotype was counted at least ten times. This chain links TRBV6-2 or TRBV6-3 with TRBJ2-5; either TRBD1 or TRBD2 may fit D (5 bases each). CDR3 length: 11 amino acids. Trimming removed 6 bases at V and 5 bases at J, with 7 bases between. CDR1 is MNHEY, CDR2 SVGEGT, per germline. In nucleotides, the CDR3 is TGTGCCAGCAGCGGGGCGGAGACCCAGTACTTC. Protein sequence: CASSGAETQYF.

Written as DNA, the CDR3 is TGTGCCAGCTCCCGAAGCGCAGGCACTGAAGCTTTCTTT. This encodes CASSRSAGTEAFF. The chain carries TRBV18 and TRBJ1-1, with no clear D. The CDR3 covers 13 residues. Germline CDR1 reads KGHSH; CDR2 reads LQKENI. Trimming shortened V by 6 bases and J by 4 bases, and 12 bases separated the two germline ends.

At least ten counts were recorded for this clonotype. The chain joins TRBV4-1 to TRBJ2-1, with D uncertain. Per the germline V gene, CDR1 is MGHRA and CDR2 is YSYEKL. V was pared by 4 bases and J by 5 bases, with 6 bases between. The CDR3 spans 12 residues. In DNA, the CDR3 is TGCGCCAGCAGCCTTGATGACAATGAGCAGTTCTTC. Translated: CASSLDDNEQFF.

A few counts support this clonotype. The chain carries TRBV28 and TRBJ2-1; TRBD1 aligns across 7 bases. The length of the CDR3 is 16 residues. V dropped 6 bases and J dropped 1; count of bases not matched to a gene: 9. Germline CDR1 and CDR2: MDHEN and SYDVKM. The CDR3 is CASRPYGTASYNEQFF. Here the CDR3 DNA reads TGTGCCAGCAGACCTTATGGGACAGCTTCCTACAATGAGCAGTTCTTC.